The subject of this entry is one T cell receptor (beta chain). Which antigen it targets is not known. Base qualities are not recorded, but no much larger clone differs from it by a single base. The donors were people with melanoma. This sample is drawn from a study of CD4+ T cells in melanoma (dated 2022 in TCRdb). Study-wide context: The study investigated neoantigen-specific CD4+ T cells in human melanoma.

The investigation overall reported the following: Neoantigen-specific CD4+ T cells were reported to be correlated with the function of CD8+ T cells, macrophages and B cells. According to the report, neoantigen-specific CD4+ T cells in melanoma displayed diverse differentiation states.

Receptor libraries were prepared by the immunoSEQ multiplex PCR assay. TCRdb mirrors the immuneACCESS table, restricted to in-frame sequences. Some clones are absent from its copies; in checked studies, under half trace to an unresolved V gene, and the reason for the others is unknown. The sample profile shows over 130,000 clones; 85% to 95% of them were found once. The ten most abundant clones make up more than 1.5% of the sample. From cysteine to phenylalanine, the CDR3 is 13 amino acids long. Only the CDR3 region is kept as DNA, spanning 39 bases read in frame from base 1. Germline trimming: 6 bases from V, 4 bases from J; junction bases outside gene matches: 5. CDR1 SGHRS and CDR2 YFSETQ are derived from the germline V gene.

The clonotype originates from a human donor with melanoma. Recombination joined TRBV5-1 with TRBJ1-2; 8 central nucleotides agree with TRBD1. The encoded CDR3 is CASTPGQAYGYTF. The sequenced DNA is TGCGCCAGCACCCCGGGACAGGCCTATGGCTACACCTTC.